The 12 T cell receptor beta chains reported below all come from one sample, sequenced in a study of blood T cells in healthy people across ages. PCR was performed a second time for about 7 to 12 cycles using a sample-barcoded 5' primer and a J-beta primer mix. TCRdb re-called the 5' RACE reads through MiXCR, storing one row per CDR3 protein. The sample has 790,000 or so distinct CDR3 sequences, about 61% seen once. Sequenced input: blood. The origin of the receptors is a middle-aged man in good health.

The chain employs TRBV5-4 and TRBJ1-5; 7 bases agree with TRBD1. With V trimmed by 3 bases and J by 2 bases, 5 bases remained unmatched. The CDR3 totals 15 residues. Germline V gene data show CDR1 as SGHNT and CDR2 as YYREEE (reference sequence). CDR3 amino acids: CASSSQGEGNQPQHF. The CDR3 DNA follows: TGTGCCAGCAGCTCGCAGGGGGAGGGCAATCAGCCCCAGCATTTT.

The rearrangement joins TRBV6-5 to TRBJ1-2, with TRBD1 matching 8 bases. Germline values: CDR1 MNHEY, CDR2 SVGAGI. J lost 6 bases, V lost 4 bases, and 4 bases had no gene match. This CDR3 has 13 amino acids. CDR3 residues: CASSWTGWNGYTF. CDR3 sequence (DNA): TGTGCCAGCAGTTGGACAGGGTGGAATGGCTACACCTTC.

This clonotype was recorded a few times. This rearrangement joins TRBV5-1 to TRBJ2-1, with D perhaps matching TRBD2 (5 bases). CDR3 length equals 15 residues. V was pared by 1 base and J by 2 bases, with 10 bases between. The V gene's germline CDR1 is SGHRS and CDR2 YFSETQ. In DNA, the CDR3 is TGCGCCAGCAGCTTGATCCGGACTCCCTACAATGAGCAGTTCTTC. It specifies CASSLIRTPYNEQFF.

V usage is TRBV5-1 and J usage is TRBJ1-1; D is unresolved. CDR3 length: 12 residues. From germline, CDR1 is SGHRS and CDR2 YFSETQ. V was clipped by 3 bases and J by 7 bases, with 10 bases between them. CDR3 bases: TGCGCCAGCAGCTACTCGGACGGTGAAGCTTTCTTT. Amino acids: CASSYSDGEAFF.

The rearrangement uses TRBV6-6 and TRBJ2-1; 11 bases agree with TRBD2. The J segment lost 8 bases and the V segment lost 4 bases, leaving 13 bases of the junction unmatched. This CDR3 region has 17 residues. CDR1 and CDR2 from the germline V gene are MNHNY and SVGAGI (reference sequence). CDR3 residues: CASSLTSGGFLWDEQFF. CDR3 coding DNA: TGTGCCAGCAGTTTAACTAGCGGGGGTTTCCTCTGGGATGAGCAGTTCTTC.

The chain couples TRBV12-3 or TRBV12-4 to TRBJ1-1; no definite D call. The CDR3 consists of 13 residues. V lost 3 bases to trimming and J lost 7 bases, with 12 bases between them. The CDR3 sequence: CASSLSLGGEAFF. CDR3 DNA sequence: TGTGCCAGCAGTTTGTCACTCGGTGGTGAAGCTTTCTTT.

The rearrangement uses TRBV20-1 and TRBJ2-5; D not certain. The CDR3 totals 12 residues. Trimming stripped 3 bases from V and 2 bases from J, with 7 bases between. CDR1 is DFQATT, CDR2 SNEGSKA, per germline (reference sequence). The CDR3 sequence is CSARGIQETQYF. CDR3 DNA sequence: TGCAGTGCTAGGGGGATACAAGAGACCCAGTACTTC.

The chain employs TRBV12-5 and TRBJ2-4, with D perhaps TRBD1 (6 bases). Per germline, CDR1 LGHNT and CDR2 FRNRAP. CDR3 length: 14 amino acids. V lost 5 bases, J lost 4 bases, and 12 bases lay in between. This CDR3 is CASGPDGQKNIQYF. The CDR3 region has the DNA TGTGCTAGTGGTCCAGACGGACAGAAAAACATTCAGTACTTC.

The V gene is TRBV29-1, the J gene TRBJ1-1, with D possibly matching TRBD1 (5 bases). From germline, CDR1 is SQVTM and CDR2 ANQGSEA. Trimming took 6 bases from V and 4 from J, leaving 12 bases between them. The length of the CDR3 is 12 residues. The CDR3 sequence is CSVVDSGTEAFF. The CDR3 coding sequence is TGCAGCGTCGTTGACAGTGGCACTGAAGCTTTCTTT.

This clonotype has more than one count but fewer than ten. J is TRBJ2-7 and V is TRBV9; TRBD2 matches at 9 bases. Trimming at V came to 2 bases and at J to 2 bases, leaving 2 bases not matched to a gene. CDR1 and CDR2 (germline): SGDLS, YYNGEE. The CDR3 spans 14 residues. CDR3 nucleotide sequence: TGTGCCAGCAGCGTTAGCGGGAGTGCCTACGAGCAGTACTTC. Its protein product is CASSVSGSAYEQYF.

In regard to this clonotype: An end of the junction does not agree with germline; a read error may underlie this. The gene calls are TRBV29-1 and TRBJ2-7; D uncertain. CDR1 and CDR2 from the germline V gene are SQVTM and ANQGSEA. CDR3 length: 16 residues. The CDR3 DNA follows: TGCAGCGTTTTCGACCCCAGGATGGAGAGCTCCTGCGAGCAGTACTTC. Translation gives CSVFDPRMESSCEQYF.

This clonotype was detected ten times or more. V usage is TRBV29-1 and J usage is TRBJ2-1; D unclear. The germline V and J ends were trimmed by 7 bases and 0 bases, with 10 bases remaining between them. Per germline, CDR1 SQVTM and CDR2 ANQGSEA. This CDR3 has 13 residues. CDR3: CSGASSSYNEQFF. In nucleotides, the CDR3 is TGCAGCGGCGCGTCCTCCTCCTACAATGAGCAGTTCTTC.